This TCR beta chain was found in a study of cytomegalovirus exposure and HLA in healthy donors. TCRdb's copy holds only in-frame clones and misses some; the assay was immunoSEQ multiplex PCR. The sample lists some 120,000 clones, 88% occurring once. Germline V gives CDR1 SGDLS, CDR2 YYNGEE. V lost 1 base to trimming and J lost 1 base, with 9 bases between them. CDR3 length equals 14 residues. Sequences were obtained from PBMCs. This sequence joins TRBV9 and TRBJ2-7, with a possible D match to TRBD2 (6 bases). The sequence was collected from a man aged 30 to 39 in good health and CMV-seronegative. The CDR3 here is CASSVTGTSYEQYF. The CDR3 coding sequence is TGTGCCAGCAGCGTAACCGGGACTTCCTACGAGCAGTACTTC.